This T cell receptor beta chain came from a study of blood T cell repertoires in COVID-19. Study in general: T cells, B-cell-depleted T cells, or PBMCs provided the cDNA or gDNA that served as material.

This clone was seen a few times. Trimming removed 5 bases from V and 0 bases from J, with 13 bases in between. The CDR3 length is 15 residues. The germline V gene has CDR1 MNHEY and CDR2 SMNVEV (reference sequence). Study processing details: Cell counts per sample came from amplifying reference gene primers. Only in-frame clones appear in the TCRdb table, and some are missing; sequencing was by immunoSEQ multiplex PCR. Clone size and the V and J calls come from that table; the DNA yielded D and trimming. Among just over 250,000 clones listed, around nine tenths were seen once. The source material was peripheral blood. V gene TRBV27 combines with J gene TRBJ1-1, with D possibly matching TRBD1 (5 bases). The sequence derives from a man aged 40-49 years who had recovered from COVID-19. The CDR3 sequence: CASSIRPGMNTEAFF. The DNA for the CDR3 is TGTGCCAGCAGTATAAGACCAGGGATGAACACTGAAGCTTTCTTT.